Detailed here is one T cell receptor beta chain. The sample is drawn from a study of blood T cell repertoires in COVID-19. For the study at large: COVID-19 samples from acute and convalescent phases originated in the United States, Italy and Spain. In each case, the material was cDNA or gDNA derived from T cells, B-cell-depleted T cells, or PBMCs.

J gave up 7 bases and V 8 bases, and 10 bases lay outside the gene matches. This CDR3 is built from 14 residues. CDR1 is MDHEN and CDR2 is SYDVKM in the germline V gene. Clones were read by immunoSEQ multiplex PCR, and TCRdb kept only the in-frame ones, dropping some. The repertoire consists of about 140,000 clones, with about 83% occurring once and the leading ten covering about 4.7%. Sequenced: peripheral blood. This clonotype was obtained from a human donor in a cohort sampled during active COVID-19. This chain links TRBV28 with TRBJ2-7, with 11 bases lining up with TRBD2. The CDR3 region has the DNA TGTGCCAGCTTGTCCACTAGCGGGAGTTGGGAGCAGTACTTC. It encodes CASLSTSGSWEQYF.